The next 9 T cell receptor beta chains were all read from a single sample in a study of a mutant IDH1 vaccine in newly diagnosed glioma. Measured with immunoSEQ multiplex PCR; TCRdb has only the in-frame clones, and not every one. In the table there are approximately 50,000 clones, 83% of which are singletons. No cognate antigen is known for these TCRs. Time point: week 47, end of study. The content of each vaccine dose was 300 ug of mutant IDH1 20-mer peptide, and topical imiquimod accompanied it. Sequencing used PBMCs, obtained from a glioma patient whose treatment included an IDH1 peptide vaccine. The receptors originated from a woman in her forties or fifties with glioma.

This clone appeared a single time. The genes are TRBV5-1 and TRBJ2-1, with 11 bases matching TRBD1. Per germline, CDR1 SGHRS and CDR2 YFSETQ. V lost 1 base to trimming and J lost 7 bases; unmatched junction nucleotides: 4. The CDR3 covers 15 residues. The CDR3 region has the DNA TGCGCCAGCAGCTTGTGGGGACAGGGGGAGAATGAGCAGTTCTTC. Protein sequence: CASSLWGQGENEQFF.

This chain joins TRBV28 and TRBJ2-6; TRBD2 matches 7 bases. The CDR3 loop spans 18 amino acids. After removal of 5 bases from V and 0 bases from J, the junction contained 10 bases not matched to a gene. Germline-derived CDR1 and CDR2 are MDHEN and SYDVKM. For the CDR3, the DNA is TGTGCCAGCAGTCCGACCCCGGGGGGTAGCTCTGGGGCCAACGTCCTGACTTTC. Its translation: CASSPTPGGSSGANVLTF.

The chain couples TRBV18 to TRBJ1-2; a weak D match, TRBD1 (6 bases). CDR3 length: 11 residues. V lost 6 bases and J 8 bases, leaving 10 bases between the germline ends. Germline CDR1 reads KGHSH; CDR2 reads LQKENI. The chain's CDR3 is CASSAGDGYTF. Here the CDR3 DNA reads TGTGCCAGCTCGGCAGGGGACGGCTACACCTTC.

The rearrangement uses TRBV9 and TRBJ2-4, with D hard to call. Trimming removed 0 bases from V and 0 bases from J, with 4 bases in between. Looked up from germline, CDR1 is SGDLS and CDR2 is YYNGEE. This CDR3 has 14 amino acids. The DNA of the CDR3 is TGTGCCAGCAGCGTAGGGATAGCCAAAAACATTCAGTACTTC. Amino acid sequence: CASSVGIAKNIQYF.

This chain links TRBV9 with TRBJ1-4, with D possibly matching TRBD1 (5 bases). V was cut by 4 bases and J by 6 bases, with 13 bases left in between. Germline V gene data show CDR1 as SGDLS and CDR2 as YYNGEE. This CDR3 spans 14 amino acids. The CDR3 DNA reads as TGTGCCAGCAGCTCGGCAGGGAATGATGAAAAACTGTTTTTT. It specifies CASSSAGNDEKLFF. Filled out from reference TRBV9 and TRBJ1-4, the complete variable domain reads DSGVTQTPKHLITATGQRVTLRCSPRSGDLSVYWYQQSLDQGLQFLIQYYNGEERAKGNILERFSAQQFPDLHSELNLSSLELGDSALYFCASSSAGNDEKLFFGSGTQLSVL.

V gene TRBV5-1 combines with J gene TRBJ2-7; 8 bases line up with TRBD1. The CDR3 has 16 amino acids. From germline, CDR1 is SGHRS and CDR2 YFSETQ. The ends lost 4 bases at V and 2 bases at J; junction bases unmatched: 11. CDR3 coding DNA: TGCGCCAGCAGCAAGAATCCGGGACAGGCTCCCTACGAGCAGTACTTC. Translation gives CASSKNPGQAPYEQYF.

J is TRBJ1-6 and V is TRBV5-5; D ambiguous. Trimming shortened V by 2 bases and J by 7 bases, and 13 bases separated the two germline ends. Germline V CDR1 and CDR2: SGHKS, YYEKEE (reference sequence). The CDR3 extends over 15 amino acids. Written as DNA, the CDR3 is TGTGCCAGCAGCTTTATATCTCAAGGCAATTCACCCCTCCACTTT. Its translation is CASSFISQGNSPLHF.

The V gene is TRBV14, the J gene TRBJ2-1, with D tentatively TRBD1 or TRBD2 (5 bases each). The CDR3 has 13 residues. Germline V lookup: CDR1 SGHDN, CDR2 FVKESK. The V end was cut by 2 bases, the J end by 12 bases, with 14 bases between. The CDR3, as DNA: TGTGCCAGCAGCCAATACGGGGCGCGAGGGCAGTTCTTC. Residues: CASSQYGARGQFF.

The chain joins TRBV4-2 to TRBJ2-1, with 9 positions matching TRBD2. This CDR3 has 15 amino acids. The germline V gene has CDR1 LGHNA and CDR2 YNFKEQ. The ends lost 9 bases at V and 7 bases at J; junction bases unmatched: 13. CDR3 protein: CARAGSGGQGNEQFF. CDR3 sequence (DNA): TGTGCCAGGGCGGGCAGCGGGGGGCAGGGAAATGAGCAGTTCTTC.